Below are 10 T cell receptor beta chains sequenced from a single sample in a study of T cells in Graves' hyperthyroidism and ophthalmopathy. The source material, RNA transcripts, was used to amplify TCR beta CDR3 regions. The TCR CDR3 was amplified in a first-round RT-PCR using the HTBI primer set. TCRdb re-analysed the multiplex PCR reads in MiXCR, keeping a single row per CDR3 protein. Of a few hundred thousand distinct CDR3 sequences in the sample, 40% to 55% are singletons; the top ten hold approximately 8.2%. Material for sequencing was peripheral blood or thyroid tissue (not recorded which). The receptors derive from a woman aged 18-30 years with Graves' hyperthyroidism.

This clonotype has a handful of counts. The chain links TRBV20-1 to TRBJ2-7; 7 positions agree with TRBD1. CDR1 and CDR2 from the germline V gene are DFQATT and SNEGSKA (reference sequence). The CDR3 covers 14 residues. V gave up 6 bases and J gave up 0 bases; unmatched junction bases: 8. CDR3: CSAPQGESSYEQYF. CDR3 sequence (DNA): TGCAGTGCACCCCAGGGGGAGAGCTCCTACGAGCAGTACTTC.

V gene TRBV29-1 combines with J gene TRBJ2-5, with 8 bases identical to TRBD1. Per the germline V gene, CDR1 is SQVTM and CDR2 is ANQGSEA. The ends lost 4 bases at V and 9 bases at J; junction bases unmatched: 7. The CDR3 length is 12 residues. In DNA form, the CDR3 reads TGCAGCGTTGGGACAGGGTTACAGCCCCAGTACTTC. Encoded protein: CSVGTGLQPQYF.

V gene TRBV11-2 combines with J gene TRBJ1-5; the match to TRBD1 covers 9 bases. Germline assignment: CDR1 SGHAT and CDR2 FQNNGV. V lost 5 bases to trimming and J lost 6 bases; unmatched junction nucleotides: 5. CDR3 length: 14 residues. CDR3 sequence reads: CASSPGQGIQPQHF. DNA of the CDR3: TGTGCCAGCAGCCCCGGACAGGGGATTCAGCCCCAGCATTTT. Using reference TRBV11-2 and TRBJ1-5 for the parts outside the CDR3, the full variable domain is EAGVAQSPRYKIIEKRQSVAFWCNPISGHATLYWYQQILGQGPKLLIQFQNNGVVDDSQLPKDRFSAERLKGVDSTLKIQPAKLEDSAVYLCASSPGQGIQPQHFGDGTRLSIL.

This rearrangement joins TRBV7-4 to TRBJ1-1; D not certain. The V gene's germline CDR1 is SGHVT and CDR2 SQSDAQ. The germline V and J ends were trimmed by 6 bases and 4 bases, with 21 bases remaining between them. The CDR3 totals 16 residues. The CDR3 sequence: CASRPGLGIMITEAFF. CDR3 nucleotides: TGTGCCAGCAGGCCGGGATTGGGGATTATGATCACTGAAGCTTTCTTT.

This clonotype turned up a few times. The V gene is TRBV19, the J gene TRBJ1-2; 9 positions match TRBD1. The CDR3 covers 16 residues. The V segment lost 4 bases and the J segment 5 bases; nucleotides outside the gene matches: 11. Germline lookup yields CDR1 LNHDA and CDR2 SQIVND (reference sequence). This chain's CDR3 is CASSKGRTGEQYGYTF. CDR3 sequence (DNA): TGTGCCAGTAGTAAAGGACGGACAGGGGAACAGTATGGCTACACCTTC. Full variable domain (rest looked up from reference TRBV19 and TRBJ1-2): DGGITQSPKYLFRKEGQNVTLSCEQNLNHDAMYWYRQDPGQGLRLIYYSQIVNDFQKGDIAEGYSVSREKKESFPLTVTSAQKNPTAFYLCASSKGRTGEQYGYTFGSGTRLTVV.

This clonotype has more than one count but fewer than ten. The chain joins TRBV7-9 to TRBJ1-4, with a tentative D call TRBD1 (6 bases). Germline CDR1 SEHNR, CDR2 FQNEAQ (reference sequence). Trimming took off 10 bases at V and 3 bases at J, with 30 bases between the two ends. The CDR3 is 19 amino acids. The CDR3, as DNA: TGTGCCACCGACCTAGTCCAGGGGTTATCCGTAACGGCTAATGAAAAACTGTTTTTT. Translating it yields CATDLVQGLSVTANEKLFF. The complete variable domain, with remaining parts taken from reference TRBV7-9 and TRBJ1-4, reads DTGVSQNPRHKITKRGQNVTFRCDPISEHNRLYWYRQTLGQGPEFLTYFQNEAQLEKSRLLSDRFSAERPKGSFSTLEIQRTEQGDSAMYLCATDLVQGLSVTANEKLFFGSGTQLSVL.

This chain connects TRBV29-1 to TRBJ1-1, with D maybe TRBD1 (5 bases). From germline, CDR1 is SQVTM and CDR2 ANQGSEA. The CDR3 extends over 14 amino acids. Between the trimmed V and J ends, which lost 7 bases and 2 bases, there was a span of 17 bases. The CDR3, as DNA: TGCAGCGGTGCTGGGGGGTTAGGCAACACTGAAGCTTTCTTT. Its protein is CSGAGGLGNTEAFF.

The rearrangement uses TRBV6-5 and TRBJ1-2; D is unclear. The CDR3 has 12 residues. The V and J ends lost 0 bases and 8 bases respectively, with 7 bases between them. The germline gives CDR1 MNHEY, CDR2 SVGAGI. The CDR3 DNA follows: TGTGCCAGCAGTTACTCTTTTCGCGGCTACACCTTC. The encoded protein is CASSYSFRGYTF.

The chain links TRBV6-1 to TRBJ2-5, with 13 bases lining up with TRBD2. The CDR3 consists of 15 residues. The germline V gene encodes CDR1 MNHNS and CDR2 SASEGT. The ends lost 4 bases at V and 5 bases at J; junction bases unmatched: 4. The CDR3, as DNA: TGTGCCAGCAGTGGGACTAGCGGGAGTGGTGAGACCCAGTACTTC. It encodes CASSGTSGSGETQYF.

This clonotype has a single count. Germline is not matched at one junction end, which may reflect a read error. The chain couples TRBV2 to TRBJ1-1, with TRBD1 as a possible D gene (5 bases). Germline V gives CDR1 SNHLY, CDR2 FYNNEI. The CDR3 runs to 14 residues. CDR3 region: CAISPGPKNTEALF. In nucleotides, the CDR3 is TGTGCCATCAGCCCGGGACCAAAGAACACTGAAGCTCTCTTT. Using reference TRBV2 and TRBJ1-1 for the parts outside the CDR3, the full variable domain is EPEVTQTPSHQVTQMGQEVILRCVPISNHLYFYWYRQILGQKVEFLVSFYNNEISEKSEIFDDQFSVERPDGSNFTLKIRSTKLEDSAMYFCAISPGPKNTEALFGQGTRLTVV.